This entry lists 13 T cell receptor beta chains sequenced from one sample in a study of T cell clones after liver transplantation. Measured with immunoSEQ multiplex PCR; TCRdb has only the in-frame clones, and not every one. The sample lists some 70,000 clones; under 95% were seen once. The sample here was CD4+ T cells from blood, taken before liver transplant. Source of these receptors: a human donor who received a liver transplant.

The chain combines TRBV6-4 with TRBJ2-7, with 8 bases matching TRBD2. The CDR3 runs to 17 residues. Germline V gives CDR1 MRHNA, CDR2 SNTAGT. V gave up 3 bases and J gave up 4 bases; unmatched junction bases: 14. CDR3 in amino acids: CASSEPQFPGRVYEQYF. The CDR3 DNA sequence: TGTGCCAGCAGTGAGCCCCAATTCCCCGGGAGGGTGTACGAGCAGTACTTC.

The chain combines TRBV11-2 with TRBJ2-7; D is perhaps TRBD1 (5 bases). This CDR3 has 12 amino acids. Trimming removed 4 bases at V and 3 bases at J, with 7 bases between. Germline-derived CDR1 and CDR2 are SGHAT and FQNNGV. The DNA of the CDR3 is TGTGCCAGCAGCTCTCAGGGCTACGAGCAGTACTTC. Its translation is CASSSQGYEQYF.

The gene calls are TRBV9 and TRBJ2-5, with TRBD1 matching 8 bases. The CDR3 consists of 14 residues. Looked up from germline, CDR1 is SGDLS and CDR2 is YYNGEE. Losses at the gene ends were 5 bases for V and 2 bases for J; bases not matched to a gene: 5. Written as DNA, the CDR3 is TGTGCCAGCAGTAGACAGGGGTGGCAAGAGACCCAGTACTTC. Protein: CASSRQGWQETQYF.

The V gene is TRBV19, the J gene TRBJ1-2, with D possibly TRBD1 on 5 matching bases. The CDR3 runs 15 residues. Between the trimmed V and J ends, which lost 3 bases and 4 bases, there was a span of 15 bases. Germline lookup yields CDR1 LNHDA and CDR2 SQIVND (reference sequence). This chain's CDR3 is CASSMNRGRFYGYTF. The CDR3 nucleotides read TGTGCCAGTAGTATGAATAGGGGTCGCTTCTATGGCTACACCTTC.

The chain joins TRBV10-3 to TRBJ2-2; 10 nucleotides align to TRBD2. CDR3 size: 15 residues. The germline V gene encodes CDR1 ENHRY and CDR2 SYGVKD. The trim removed 6 bases at V and 1 base at J, leaving 2 bases unmatched. The CDR3 loop reads CAIRTSGLNTGELFF. The CDR3 DNA sequence: TGTGCCATCAGGACTAGCGGGTTGAACACCGGGGAGCTGTTTTTT.

V usage is TRBV6-6 and J usage is TRBJ1-3; 9 nucleotides match TRBD1. Germline-derived CDR1 and CDR2 are MNHNY and SVGAGI (reference sequence). The CDR3 loop spans 14 amino acids. V dropped 6 bases and J dropped 6; count of bases not matched to a gene: 6. CDR3 protein: CASSQGQGANTIYF. In nucleotides, the CDR3 is TGTGCCAGCAGCCAGGGACAGGGTGCAAACACCATATATTTT.

This sequence joins TRBV29-1 and TRBJ2-7; 7 nucleotides line up with TRBD1. Germline V gene sequence: CDR1 SQVTM, CDR2 ANQGSEA. The CDR3 loop spans 12 amino acids. With V trimmed by 3 bases and J by 4 bases, 3 bases remained unmatched. The CDR3 DNA reads as TGCAGCGTTGAGGGGACAGCTTACGAGCAGTACTTC. Its protein is CSVEGTAYEQYF.

The chain has TRBV19 and TRBJ2-3, with 7 bases matching TRBD1. The CDR3 runs 15 residues. J was trimmed by 3 bases and V by 5 bases; bases with no gene match: 8. CDR1 LNHDA and CDR2 SQIVND come from the germline V gene (reference sequence). CDR3 nucleotides: TGTGCCAGTAGTGGACCGACAGGGTGGACAGATACGCAGTATTTT. Amino acids: CASSGPTGWTDTQYF.

This chain joins TRBV19 and TRBJ1-1; a possible D gene is TRBD1 (5 bases). CDR1 LNHDA and CDR2 SQIVND come from the germline V gene (reference sequence). With 5 bases removed from V and 5 bases from J, the gap between germline ends came to 12 bases. The CDR3 has 13 amino acids. The CDR3 DNA sequence: TGTGCCAGTAGTTCCAGGGTGGCGACTGAAGCTTTCTTT. This encodes CASSSRVATEAFF.

The chain uses TRBV2 and TRBJ2-3; D may be TRBD1 or TRBD2 (5 bases each). Germline V gives CDR1 SNHLY, CDR2 FYNNEI. This CDR3 contains 16 residues. Deletions cut 5 bases from V and 1 base from J, with 16 bases between. The CDR3 nucleotides are TGTGCCAGCAGTTCATTGACGGGGCTGGGCACAGATACGCAGTATTTT. Translation gives CASSSLTGLGTDTQYF.

V and J are TRBV9 and TRBJ2-7, with 10 positions matching TRBD2. The CDR3 spans 16 residues. With 0 bases clipped from V and 5 bases from J, the junction kept 8 bases outside the gene matches. The germline CDR1 and CDR2 sequences are SGDLS and YYNGEE. CDR3 bases: TGTGCCAGCAGCGTAGAGGCTAGCGGGAGAGGAGACGAGCAGTACTTC. It yields the protein CASSVEASGRGDEQYF.

CDR3 sequence reads: CASSPRQGITDTQYF. CDR3 bases: TGTGCCAGCAGCCCACGACAGGGGATCACAGATACGCAGTATTTT. The V gene is TRBV7-8, the J gene TRBJ2-3, with 8 bases that match TRBD1. Germline CDR1 SGHVS, CDR2 FQNEAQ. This CDR3 has 15 residues. The ends lost 5 bases at V and 2 bases at J; junction bases unmatched: 6.

V usage is TRBV7-2 and J usage is TRBJ1-3; unclear D gene. CDR1 is SGHTA, CDR2 FQGNSA, per germline. This CDR3 spans 15 amino acids. V lost 5 bases and J lost 0, with 11 bases in between. The CDR3 here is CASSPSGGSGNTIYF. For the CDR3, the DNA is TGTGCCAGCAGCCCATCCGGCGGCTCTGGAAACACCATATATTTT.